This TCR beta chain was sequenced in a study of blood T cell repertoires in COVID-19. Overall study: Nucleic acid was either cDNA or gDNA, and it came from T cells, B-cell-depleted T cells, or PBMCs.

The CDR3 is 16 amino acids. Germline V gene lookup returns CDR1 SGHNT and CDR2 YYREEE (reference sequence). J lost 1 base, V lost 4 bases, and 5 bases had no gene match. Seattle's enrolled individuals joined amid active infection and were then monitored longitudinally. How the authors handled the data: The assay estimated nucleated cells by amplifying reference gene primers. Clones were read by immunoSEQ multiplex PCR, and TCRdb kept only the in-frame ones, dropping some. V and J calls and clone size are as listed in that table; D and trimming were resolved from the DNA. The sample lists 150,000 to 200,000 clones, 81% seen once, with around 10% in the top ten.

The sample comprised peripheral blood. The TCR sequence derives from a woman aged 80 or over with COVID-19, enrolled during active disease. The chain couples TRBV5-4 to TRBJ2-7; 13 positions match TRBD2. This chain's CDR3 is CASSTWGLAGSYEQYF. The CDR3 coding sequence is TGTGCCAGCAGCACCTGGGGACTAGCGGGATCCTACGAGCAGTACTTC.